The sequence of this T cell receptor (beta chain) was determined in a study of T cell repertoires in cytomegalovirus infection. For the study at large: Signatures in public TCR beta sequences pointed to both CMV infection and matching HLA type. Findings and caveats of the study: Cumulative public TCR beta family frequency identified CMV carriers with the relevant HLA. What dominated the ex vivo response were HLA-C-restricted CMV-specific TCR beta clonotypes.

The sample holds many counts of this clonotype. Its antigen remains unidentified. TCRdb re-called the reads with MiXCR, one entry per CDR3 protein. The sample consists of tens of thousands of distinct CDR3 sequences, around 25% of them appearing once. Germline-derived CDR1 and CDR2 are SGHTA and FQGNSA. The CDR3 covers 20 residues. Trimming removed 4 bases from V and 2 bases from J; junction bases left unmatched: 17. V usage is TRBV7-2 and J usage is TRBJ2-3; 11 bases are shared with TRBD2. Specimen: CD8+ T cells from cultured PBMCs, collected from culture after CMV antigen stimulation. The sequence was obtained from a human donor in good health (CMV status not recorded). Some clones in this sample may be carry-over from other donors' samples. CDR3 region: CASSSRGVLAGDGVTDTQYF. The CDR3 nucleotides are TGTGCCAGCAGCTCCCGGGGAGTACTAGCGGGAGATGGGGTCACAGATACGCAGTATTTT.